These T cell receptor beta chains were read from a single sample in a study of cytomegalovirus exposure and HLA in healthy donors. Libraries were prepared by immunoSEQ multiplex PCR; TCRdb keeps only in-frame clonotypes and omits some of them. The data hold about 110,000 clones, with roughly 76% observed a single time. Sequencing was carried out using PBMCs. These receptor sequences come from a woman aged 45 to 65 in good health and CMV-seropositive. Each CDR3 is given with its conserved first and last residue. Each record gives: J gene, D gene, clone size, V gene, CDR3 DNA, CDR3 protein. A D gene is named only where the DNA matches it firmly. Only part of the rows carry a size: once, few, many, or a class if the clone is expanded.

J: TRBJ2-3
D: TRBD1
size: few
V: TRBV2
DNA: TGTGCCAGCAGAGACAGGGTTGCGGGCACAGATACGCAGTATTTT
CDR3: CASRDRVAGTDTQYF

J: TRBJ2-1
D: -
size: -
V: TRBV14
DNA: TGTGCCAGCAGCCAAGAAGGAGGGGGCTGGGGCACCTACAATGAGCAGTTCTTC
CDR3: CASSQEGGGWGTYNEQFF

J: TRBJ2-2
D: TRBD2
size: -
V: TRBV5-1
DNA: TGCGCCAGCAGCTTGGGTCCTCGAGCGGGGATCACCGGGGAGCTGTTTTTT
CDR3: CASSLGPRAGITGELFF

J: TRBJ1-4
D: TRBD1
size: -
V: TRBV5-8
DNA: TGTGCCAGCAGCACTTCACAGGGGGCGCGTGAAAAACTGTTTTTT
CDR3: CASSTSQGAREKLFF

J: TRBJ2-3
D: TRBD1
size: -
V: TRBV9
DNA: TGTGCCAGCAGCTCACAGGGGATCGGCACAGATACGCAGTATTTT
CDR3: CASSSQGIGTDTQYF

J: TRBJ1-1
D: TRBD1
size: -
V: TRBV2
DNA: TGTGCCAGCAGTGGGGGGGGACAGGGTAGGAGGAACACTGAAGCTTTCTTT
CDR3: CASSGGGQGRRNTEAFF

J: TRBJ2-3
D: TRBD2
size: -
V: TRBV10-3
DNA: TGTGCCATCAGCCTAGCGGGGGATACAGATACGCAGTATTTT
CDR3: CAISLAGDTDTQYF

J: TRBJ1-4
D: TRBD1
size: -
V: TRBV5-1
DNA: TGCGCCAGCAGCTTGGACCCGACAGGGGGGGGAAGAAAACTGTTTTTT
CDR3: CASSLDPTGGGRKLFF

J: TRBJ2-7
D: TRBD2
size: -
V: TRBV4-1
DNA: TGCGCCAGCAGCAGCGGGGGATCCACCTACGAGCAGTACTTC
CDR3: CASSSGGSTYEQYF

J: TRBJ1-1
D: TRBD1
size: -
V: TRBV6-6
DNA: TGTGCCAGCAGTTACACAGGGGGCAACACTGAAGCTTTCTTT
CDR3: CASSYTGGNTEAFF

J: TRBJ1-2
D: -
size: -
V: TRBV7-9
DNA: TGTTCCAGCAGCTTAGAGACTCACTATGGCTACACCTTC
CDR3: CSSSLETHYGYTF

J: TRBJ2-1
D: TRBD1
size: -
V: TRBV5-4
DNA: TGTGCCAGCAGCCGTCCCGGGACAGGGGGAAGTGAGCAGTTCTTC
CDR3: CASSRPGTGGSEQFF

J: TRBJ2-2
D: -
size: -
V: TRBV7-3
DNA: TGTGCCAGCAGCTTACTGGGGGGAGTCGGGGAGCTGTTTTTT
CDR3: CASSLLGGVGELFF

J: TRBJ1-1
D: -
size: -
V: TRBV11-2
DNA: TGTGCCAGCAGCCGGACTTCGAACACTGAAGCTTTCTTT
CDR3: CASSRTSNTEAFF

J: TRBJ2-7
D: -
size: once
V: TRBV14
DNA: TGTGCCAGCAGCCAAACGAGGTCGCTAGGTTCGAGCGAGCAGTACTTC
CDR3: CASSQTRSLGSSEQYF

J: TRBJ2-3
D: -
size: once
V: TRBV29-1
DNA: TGCAGCGTTTATCAGGACACAGATACGCAGTATTTT
CDR3: CSVYQDTDTQYF

J: TRBJ1-1
D: TRBD1
size: -
V: TRBV11-2
DNA: TGTGCCAGCAGCTTAACAGGGGGCCGGTTCTACACTGAAGCTTTCTTT
CDR3: CASSLTGGRFYTEAFF

J: TRBJ2-3
D: -
size: -
V: TRBV29-1
DNA: TGCAGCACAGGACAGTACACAGATACGCAGTATTTT
CDR3: CSTGQYTDTQYF

J: TRBJ2-3
D: TRBD1
size: -
V: TRBV28
DNA: TGTGCCAGCAGTTTAGGCCGGGACAGGGGGCCGGATACGCAGTATTTT
CDR3: CASSLGRDRGPDTQYF

J: TRBJ2-7
D: -
size: -
V: TRBV30
DNA: TGTGCCTGGAGACGGGGAGCTTCCTACGAGCAGTACTTC
CDR3: CAWRRGASYEQYF

J: TRBJ2-3
D: TRBD2
size: -
V: TRBV28
DNA: TGTGCCAGCAGTTCCCCGGGGGTAGCGGGGGGCAAAGATACGCAGTATTTT
CDR3: CASSSPGVAGGKDTQYF

J: TRBJ2-2
D: TRBD2
size: -
V: TRBV7-6
DNA: TGTGCCAGCAGCTCGGTAGCGGGGGGGCTTTCGAGCACCGGGGAGCTGTTTTTT
CDR3: CASSSVAGGLSSTGELFF

J: TRBJ1-5
D: TRBD1
size: once
V: TRBV4-2
DNA: TGTGCCAGCAGCTCCGGACAGGGGAGCAATCAGCCCCAGCATTTT
CDR3: CASSSGQGSNQPQHF

J: TRBJ2-3
D: TRBD2
size: -
V: TRBV4-1
DNA: TGCGCCAGCAGCCTACAGCCGGGGGGTACTTCAGATACGCAGTATTTT
CDR3: CASSLQPGGTSDTQYF

J: TRBJ1-2
D: TRBD1
size: once
V: TRBV7-2
DNA: TGTGCCAGCAGCACCGGGACAGGGGGTTTCTATGGCTACACCTTC
CDR3: CASSTGTGGFYGYTF

J: TRBJ1-2
D: TRBD1
size: -
V: TRBV7-9
DNA: TGTGCCAGCAGCTTACCGACAGGGGGAAGGGACTATGGCTACACCTTC
CDR3: CASSLPTGGRDYGYTF

J: TRBJ1-1
D: -
size: -
V: TRBV11-2
DNA: TGTGCCAGCAGCTTAGACAGGACTGAAGCTTTCTTT
CDR3: CASSLDRTEAFF

J: TRBJ1-3
D: -
size: once
V: TRBV19
DNA: TGTGCCAGTAGTCCCCGGACAGTCGACACCATATATTTT
CDR3: CASSPRTVDTIYF

J: TRBJ2-7
D: -
size: -
V: TRBV6-5
DNA: TGTGCCAGCAGTTACGGCACGCAGGCCCACGAGCAGTACTTC
CDR3: CASSYGTQAHEQYF

J: TRBJ1-6
D: -
size: -
V: TRBV7-3
DNA: TGTGCCAGCAGCTCCGGGACATCTAATTCACCCCTCCACTTT
CDR3: CASSSGTSNSPLHF

J: TRBJ2-1
D: -
size: -
V: TRBV7-9
DNA: TGTGCCAGCAGCTTAGGTGCGGCTAGCGATGAGCAGTTCTTC
CDR3: CASSLGAASDEQFF

J: TRBJ2-2
D: TRBD2
size: -
V: TRBV9
DNA: TGTGCCAGCAGCGTAGCTCAAGCGGGGGGGCCGGCGAACACCGGGGAGCTGTTTTTT
CDR3: CASSVAQAGGPANTGELFF